Given below is one T cell receptor beta chain in context. Its antigen is still unknown. This specimen belongs to a study of shared clonotypes between healthy human individuals. Study-wide results and limits: Generation probability values for non-shared clonotypes were lower than those for clonotypes shared by all four donors.

Over several immunoSEQ plates, each subset's genomic DNA was distributed in even portions. TCRdb keeps only in-frame clones here, not all; method: immunoSEQ multiplex PCR. The sample carries some 1,100,000 clones, approximately 80% recorded once. Trimming cost V 7 bases and J 4 bases, with 17 bases left between them. The CDR3 sequence is 15 residues long. Germline lookup yields CDR1 MNHNS and CDR2 SASEGT. Sequencing used memory CD4+ T cells from PBMCs. As for subset: CD45RA-negative fraction. This receptor was identified in a man in his late teens or twenties in good health. Some clones in this sample may be carry-over from other donors' samples. The chain couples TRBV6-1 to TRBJ1-5, with D perhaps TRBD1 (6 bases). Written as DNA, the CDR3 is TGTGCCAGCACCGTACAGGGATATGGAAATCAGCCCCAGCATTTT. It codes for CASTVQGYGNQPQHF.